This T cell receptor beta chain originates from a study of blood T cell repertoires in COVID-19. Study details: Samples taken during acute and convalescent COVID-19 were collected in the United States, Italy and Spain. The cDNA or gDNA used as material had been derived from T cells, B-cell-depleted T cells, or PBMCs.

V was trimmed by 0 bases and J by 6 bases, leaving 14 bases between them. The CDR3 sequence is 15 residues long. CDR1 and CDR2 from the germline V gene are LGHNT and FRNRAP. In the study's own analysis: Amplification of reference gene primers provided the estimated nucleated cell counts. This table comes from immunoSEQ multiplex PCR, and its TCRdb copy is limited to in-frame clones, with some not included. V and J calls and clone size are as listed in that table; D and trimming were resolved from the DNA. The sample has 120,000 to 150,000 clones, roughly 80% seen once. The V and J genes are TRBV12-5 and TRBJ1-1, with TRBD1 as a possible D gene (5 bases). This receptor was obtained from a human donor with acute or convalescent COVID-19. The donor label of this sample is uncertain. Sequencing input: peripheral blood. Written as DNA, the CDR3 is TGTGCTAGTGGTTTGGTAGGGGTGGGGGACTCTGAAGCTTTCTTT. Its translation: CASGLVGVGDSEAFF.